This note documents a single T cell receptor beta chain sequence. Its antigen is unidentified. The sample originates from a study of OX40 agonist ivuxolimab in advanced cancers. At the level of the study: Patients achieving partial responses numbered three: one hepatocellular carcinoma case and two cutaneous melanoma cases.

Clones were sequenced by immunoSEQ multiplex PCR, and TCRdb holds only the in-frame ones, with some missing. The table lists tens of thousands of clones, 70% to 90% of them singletons, with about 0.28% in the top ten. CDR3 length: 15 residues. J lost 5 bases, V lost 4 bases, and 6 bases had no gene match. Germline CDR1 SGHTS, CDR2 YDEGEE. Patients were ineligible given autoimmune disease history or systemic immunosuppression. General study results and limits: At doses 0.1 to 3.0 mg/kg, CD4+ and CD8+ clones expanded. Expanded peripheral T-cell antigen specificity went undetermined.

The receptor was isolated from an adult with an advanced solid tumor such as melanoma, head and neck, liver or kidney cancer. This rearrangement joins TRBV5-8 to TRBJ2-1, with 10 bases aligning to TRBD1. This material consisted of CD4+ or CD8+ T cells sorted from blood, taken in a trial of the OX40 agonist ivuxolimab. DNA for the CDR3: TGTGCCAGCAGCGGGGGACAGGGGTTTGACAATGAGCAGTTCTTC. Its protein is CASSGGQGFDNEQFF.